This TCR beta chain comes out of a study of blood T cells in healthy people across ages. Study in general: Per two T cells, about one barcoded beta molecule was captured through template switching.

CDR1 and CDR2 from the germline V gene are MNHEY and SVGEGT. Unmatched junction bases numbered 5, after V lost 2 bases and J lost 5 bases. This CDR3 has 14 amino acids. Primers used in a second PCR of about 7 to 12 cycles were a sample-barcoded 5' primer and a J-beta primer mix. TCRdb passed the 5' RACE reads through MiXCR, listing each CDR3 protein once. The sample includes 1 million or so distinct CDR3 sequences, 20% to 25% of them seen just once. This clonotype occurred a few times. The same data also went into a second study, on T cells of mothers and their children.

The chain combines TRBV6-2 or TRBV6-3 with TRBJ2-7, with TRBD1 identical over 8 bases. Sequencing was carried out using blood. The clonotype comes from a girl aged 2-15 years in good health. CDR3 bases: TGTGCCAGCAGTTACCAGGGGGCACCGGACGAGCAGTACTTC. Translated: CASSYQGAPDEQYF.